This T cell receptor (beta chain) was sequenced for a study of blood T cell repertoires in COVID-19. Study overall: In each case, the material was cDNA or gDNA derived from T cells, B-cell-depleted T cells, or PBMCs.

The method was immunoSEQ multiplex PCR; TCRdb's version includes in-frame clones alone and lacks a portion of them. This sample has roughly 60,000 clones, with roughly four fifths found just once. Sequenced: peripheral blood. The receptor's source is a woman aged 80 or over with acute or convalescent COVID-19.

DNA for the CDR3: TGTGCCAGCAGCTTGGACATCGGACAGGGCATTTACACTGAAGCTTTCTTT. Translation gives CASSLDIGQGIYTEAFF. The chain combines TRBV5-6 with TRBJ1-1, with 8 positions matching TRBD1. Trimming took 0 bases from V and 3 from J; bases not matched to a gene: 10. Per germline, CDR1 SGHDT and CDR2 YYEEEE. The CDR3 consists of 17 residues.